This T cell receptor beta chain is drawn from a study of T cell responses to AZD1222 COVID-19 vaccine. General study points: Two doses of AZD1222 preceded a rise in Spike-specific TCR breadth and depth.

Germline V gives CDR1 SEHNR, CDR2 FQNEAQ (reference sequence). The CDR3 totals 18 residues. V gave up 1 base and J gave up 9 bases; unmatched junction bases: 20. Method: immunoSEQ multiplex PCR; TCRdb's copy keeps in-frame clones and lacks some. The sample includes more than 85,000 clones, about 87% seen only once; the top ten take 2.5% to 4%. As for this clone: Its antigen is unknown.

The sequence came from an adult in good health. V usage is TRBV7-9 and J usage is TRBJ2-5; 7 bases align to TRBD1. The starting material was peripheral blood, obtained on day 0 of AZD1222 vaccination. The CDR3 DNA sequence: TGTGCCAGCAGCTTAGAGCCGATAGGAATGGTCAGTACAGGGGCCCAGTACTTC. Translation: CASSLEPIGMVSTGAQYF.